This TCR beta chain was identified in a study of T cell changes during pregnancy in multiple sclerosis. Sequenced by immunoSEQ multiplex PCR; TCRdb stores in-frame clones only, minus some. Here the sample spans tens of thousands of clones, around nine tenths being singletons. CDR3 length: 16 residues. Trimming took 1 base from V and 7 from J; bases not matched to a gene: 6. The V gene's germline CDR1 is SGHTA and CDR2 FQGNSA. This clone came up a few times. Sequences were derived from peripheral blood, sampled in the second trimester of pregnancy. The sequence was collected from a female donor with multiple sclerosis, enrolled in a pregnancy study. This chain connects TRBV7-2 to TRBJ1-6; 8 positions match TRBD1. This CDR3 reads CASSLVARGRNSPLHF. The CDR3 bases are TGTGCCAGCAGCTTAGTGGCCAGGGGGCGGAATTCACCCCTCCACTTT.